The rows below give T cell receptor beta chains drawn from one sample of a study of T-cell reconstitution after alpha-beta-depleted transplantation in children. MiXCR, run by TCRdb on the PCR reads, gives a single entry per CDR3 protein. Here the sample spans over 200,000 distinct CDR3 sequences, approximately 15% being singletons. The source was PBMCs, mostly from graft donor cells, collected 360 days after TCRalphabeta/CD19-depleted stem cell transplant. The receptors were sampled from a male patient aged 2 to 9 who had a stem cell transplant for acute lymphoblastic leukemia, so the T cells may come from the graft donor. CDR3s include the opening cysteine and the closing phenylalanine or tryptophan. A D gene is named only where the DNA matches it firmly. Size tells how often a clone was seen (once, few, many) or the class of an expanded clone, and some rows leave it out.

-,TRBJ1-1,TRBD1,TRBV6-5,14,CASSYSDRATEAFF,TGTGCCAGCAGTTACTCGGACAGGGCGACTGAAGCTTTCTTT
few,TRBJ2-5,TRBD1,TRBV5-1,16,CASSSDRGRSGETQYF,TGCGCCAGCAGCTCGGACAGGGGGCGTTCGGGCGAGACCCAGTACTTC
few,TRBJ2-1,-,TRBV19,15,CASSVQGTLGDEQFF,TGTGCCAGTAGTGTCCAGGGTACCCTAGGCGATGAGCAGTTCTTC
few,TRBJ2-3,-,TRBV18,12,CASSPPEPTQYF,TGTGCCAGCTCACCACCCGAACCTACGCAGTATTTT
-,TRBJ2-1,TRBD2,TRBV20-1,16,CSARELAGEWYNEQFF,TGCAGTGCTAGAGAACTAGCGGGAGAGTGGTACAATGAGCAGTTCTTC
-,TRBJ2-3,-,TRBV10-2,14,CASRPLSSTDTQYF,TGCGCCAGCAGACCTTTATCTAGCACAGATACGCAGTATTTT
few,TRBJ2-7,-,TRBV2,11,CASSLEQSTSF,TGTGCCAGCAGTCTAGAACAATCCACTAGCTTC
few,TRBJ2-7,-,TRBV5-1,16,CASSLVVPRNAYEQYF,TGCGCCAGCAGCTTGGTTGTGCCGCGCAACGCCTACGAGCAGTACTTC
many,TRBJ1-5,-,TRBV15,12,CATSPGYQPQHF,TGTGCCACCAGCCCCGGGTACCAGCCCCAGCATTTT
few,TRBJ1-2,-,TRBV25-1,15,CASSDLPGSLYGYTF,TGTGCCAGCAGTGACCTCCCGGGCAGTCTCTATGGCTACACCTTC
few,TRBJ2-7,-,TRBV29-1,14,CSVIPRGFSYEQYF,TGCAGCGTTATCCCTAGGGGCTTCTCCTACGAGCAGTACTTC
-,TRBJ2-1,-,TRBV28,15,CASTLSGLPYNEQFF,TGTGCCAGCACCCTCTCGGGACTCCCCTACAATGAGCAGTTCTTC
few,TRBJ2-7,-,TRBV12-3/TRBV12-4,14,CASSPIGADGEQYF,TGTGCCAGCAGTCCCATCGGGGCCGATGGGGAGCAGTACTTC
-,TRBJ1-1,-,TRBV29-1,13,CSVAGVMNTEAFF,TGCAGCGTTGCAGGGGTAATGAACACTGAAGCTTTCTTT
-,TRBJ1-5,-,TRBV6-2/TRBV6-3,16,CASSYSNPGFGQPQHF,TGTGCCAGCAGTTACTCGAATCCGGGATTTGGACAGCCCCAGCATTTT
few,TRBJ2-3,-,TRBV29-1,14,CSVQRPGETDTQYF,TGCAGCGTTCAAAGGCCCGGGGAGACAGATACGCAGTATTTT
-,TRBJ2-3,TRBD2,TRBV5-1,15,CASRLAGGLTDTQYF,TGCGCCAGCAGACTAGCGGGGGGGCTCACAGATACGCAGTATTTT
few,TRBJ2-7,TRBD1,TRBV27,14,CASSGDRGPYEQYF,TGTGCCAGCAGTGGGGACAGGGGGCCCTACGAGCAGTACTTC
once,TRBJ2-1,-,TRBV3-1,16,CASSQGAAGPSYEQFF,TGTGCCAGCAGCCAAGGCGCGGCGGGACCAAGTTATGAGCAGTTCTTC
-,TRBJ2-2,TRBD2,TRBV5-4,18,CASSLEATSGPNTGELFF,TGTGCCAGCAGCTTGGAGGCGACTAGCGGGCCAAACACCGGGGAGCTGTTTTTT
many,TRBJ2-1,TRBD1,TRBV7-9,14,CALHRGRSDNEQFF,TGTGCCTTACACAGGGGACGATCTGACAATGAGCAGTTCTTC
few,TRBJ2-7,-,TRBV7-2,16,CASSLPPGALSYEQYF,TGTGCCAGCAGCTTACCCCCCGGGGCCCTCTCCTACGAGCAGTACTTC
-,TRBJ2-7,-,TRBV4-2,14,CASSQAAVSYEQYF,TGTGCCAGCAGCCAAGCGGCCGTCAGCTACGAGCAGTACTTC
many,TRBJ2-5,-,TRBV24-1,11,CATRQGETQYF,TGTGCCACCAGACAGGGAGAGACCCAGTACTTC
few,TRBJ1-2,-,TRBV12-3/TRBV12-4,13,CASSFIGFWGYTF,TGTGCCAGCAGTTTCATTGGATTCTGGGGCTACACCTTC
many,TRBJ2-3,TRBD2,TRBV3-1,16,CASSQVTSAHTDTQYF,TGTGCCAGCAGTCAAGTCACTAGCGCCCACACAGATACGCAGTATTTT
-,TRBJ2-7,-,TRBV28,14,CASSSHFLWDEQYF,TGTGCCAGCAGCTCCCATTTTTTATGGGACGAGCAGTACTTC
once,TRBJ2-3,TRBD2,TRBV4-2,18,CASSQDPGTSGNRNTQYF,TGTGCCAGCAGCCAGGACCCCGGGACTAGCGGGAACCGGAATACGCAGTATTTT
many,TRBJ2-3,TRBD2,TRBV7-9,15,CASSLSGGNTDTQYF,TGTGCCAGCAGCTTAAGCGGGGGAAACACAGATACGCAGTATTTT
few,TRBJ2-7,-,TRBV5-1,14,CASSATGSPYEQYF,TGCGCCAGCAGCGCTACGGGATCTCCCTACGAGCAGTACTTC
few,TRBJ1-2,-,TRBV12-3/TRBV12-4,12,CASSLGGNGYTF,TGTGCCAGCAGTTTAGGAGGGAATGGCTACACCTTC
few,TRBJ2-2,TRBD2,TRBV11-1,15,CASSRLAGGVGELFF,TGTGCCAGCAGCAGACTAGCGGGGGGTGTAGGGGAGCTGTTTTTT
-,TRBJ2-1,TRBD1,TRBV29-1,15,CSVGTTGTGGNEQFF,TGCAGCGTTGGTACGACCGGGACAGGGGGCAATGAGCAGTTCTTC
few,TRBJ2-1,TRBD2,TRBV29-1,12,CSVGSGGNEQFF,TGCAGCGTTGGTAGCGGGGGAAATGAGCAGTTCTTC
-,TRBJ1-4,-,TRBV7-9,14,CASTKTGLSEKLFF,TGTGCCAGCACCAAAACGGGGCTCAGTGAAAAACTGTTTTTT
-,TRBJ2-1,TRBD2,TRBV5-1,15,CASSPAGLVYNEQFF,TGCGCCAGCAGCCCCGCGGGACTAGTCTACAATGAGCAGTTCTTC
-,TRBJ2-5,TRBD2,TRBV7-2,17,CASSIGTSGGEGETQYF,TGTGCCAGCAGCATTGGGACTAGCGGGGGAGAAGGAGAGACCCAGTACTTC
-,TRBJ2-3,TRBD1,TRBV20-1,14,CSACGQASTDTQYF,TGCAGTGCTTGTGGACAGGCTAGCACAGATACGCAGTATTTT
few,TRBJ2-2,TRBD1,TRBV4-3,16,CASSHLDRVNTGELFF,TGCGCCAGCAGCCACCTGGACAGGGTCAACACCGGGGAGCTGTTTTTT
-,TRBJ2-3,TRBD2,TRBV24-1,20,CATSERSWLAGGPHADTQYF,TGTGCCACCAGTGAAAGGTCGTGGCTAGCGGGGGGGCCACACGCAGATACGCAGTATTTT
few,TRBJ2-1,TRBD2,TRBV5-1,15,CASSLVLAAYNEQFF,TGCGCCAGCAGCTTGGTACTAGCGGCCTACAATGAGCAGTTCTTC
-,TRBJ1-1,TRBD1,TRBV4-3,17,CASSQDGTGARKSEAFF,TGCGCCAGCAGCCAGGACGGGACAGGGGCCCGAAAATCTGAAGCTTTCTTT
-,TRBJ2-5,TRBD1,TRBV2,13,CASRETGVETQYF,TGTGCCAGCAGGGAGACAGGGGTCGAGACCCAGTACTTC
-,TRBJ2-2,-,TRBV3-1,16,CASQELGVSLSGELFF,TGTGCCAGCCAGGAACTCGGTGTTTCTCTTTCCGGGGAGCTGTTTTTT
many,TRBJ2-5,TRBD2,TRBV10-3,15,CAISESPAGGETQYF,TGTGCCATCAGTGAGTCCCCAGCGGGGGGGGAGACCCAGTACTTC
few,TRBJ1-1,-,TRBV20-1,12,CSARWGVTEAFF,TGCAGTGCTAGATGGGGGGTCACTGAAGCTTTCTTT
-,TRBJ1-1,-,TRBV12-3/TRBV12-4,14,CASSPGDMNTEAFF,TGTGCCAGCAGTCCGGGAGACATGAACACTGAAGCTTTCTTT
-,TRBJ1-1,-,TRBV12-3/TRBV12-4,14,CASSLDMMNTEAFF,TGTGCCAGCAGTTTAGACATGATGAACACTGAAGCTTTCTTT
few,TRBJ2-7,-,TRBV20-1,11,CSARVDYEQYF,TGCAGTGCTAGAGTCGACTACGAGCAGTACTTC
many,TRBJ2-7,TRBD1,TRBV6-1,14,CASREQGASYEQYF,TGTGCCAGCAGGGAACAGGGGGCCTCCTACGAGCAGTACTTC
-,TRBJ2-3,-,TRBV12-3/TRBV12-4,13,CASSLSALDTQYF,TGTGCCAGCAGTTTAAGTGCCCTAGATACGCAGTATTTT
-,TRBJ2-3,TRBD1,TRBV20-1,16,CSARDPTGTGKDTQYF,TGCAGTGCTAGAGATCCAACCGGGACAGGGAAAGATACGCAGTATTTT
-,TRBJ1-5,TRBD1,TRBV20-1,13,CSALTGRNQPQHF,TGCAGTGCTCTGACAGGGAGAAATCAGCCCCAGCATTTT
-,TRBJ2-3,TRBD2,TRBV5-1,15,CASSPSLAGTDTQYF,TGCGCCAGCAGCCCCTCGCTAGCGGGCACAGATACGCAGTATTTT
-,TRBJ2-5,-,TRBV14,16,CASSPIMEASSQTQYF,TGTGCCAGCAGCCCCATCATGGAAGCGTCAAGTCAGACCCAGTACTTC
-,TRBJ2-2,TRBD1,TRBV25-1,17,CASIGQGADPNTGELFF,TGTGCCAGCATAGGGCAGGGGGCAGATCCGAACACCGGGGAGCTGTTTTTT
-,TRBJ1-3,TRBD1,TRBV2,14,CAIPSGTGENTIYF,TGTGCCATCCCCTCCGGGACAGGAGAAAACACCATATATTTT
few,TRBJ1-2,-,TRBV5-4,13,CASSRQPRYGYTF,TGTGCCAGCAGCCGACAGCCCCGCTATGGCTACACCTTC
many,TRBJ2-7,TRBD1,TRBV29-1,12,CSVGQGAYEQYF,TGCAGCGTTGGTCAGGGGGCCTACGAGCAGTACTTC
-,TRBJ2-7,-,TRBV11-2,14,CASSPFLSSYEQYF,TGTGCCAGCAGCCCTTTCCTCAGCTCCTACGAGCAGTACTTC